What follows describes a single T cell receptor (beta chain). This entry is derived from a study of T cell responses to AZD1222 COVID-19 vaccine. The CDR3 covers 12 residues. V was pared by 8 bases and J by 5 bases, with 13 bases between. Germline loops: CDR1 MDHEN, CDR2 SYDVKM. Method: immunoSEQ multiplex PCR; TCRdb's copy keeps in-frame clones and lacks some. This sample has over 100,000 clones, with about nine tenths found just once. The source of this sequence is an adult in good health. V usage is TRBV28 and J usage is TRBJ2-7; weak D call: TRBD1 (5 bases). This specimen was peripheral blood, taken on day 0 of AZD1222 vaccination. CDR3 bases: TGTGCCAGCGGACAAGCTCACCACGAGCAGTACTTC. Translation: CASGQAHHEQYF.